Following are 16 T cell receptor beta chains from one sample sequenced in a study of cytomegalovirus exposure and HLA in healthy donors. This table comes from immunoSEQ multiplex PCR, and its TCRdb copy is limited to in-frame clones, with some not included. Of 150,000 or so clones in the sample, roughly nine tenths were seen once. The sample consisted of PBMCs. These receptors came from a man aged 18 to 30 in good health and CMV-seropositive.

The chain links TRBV4-3 to TRBJ2-1; D may be TRBD2 (6 bases). CDR1 is LGHNA, CDR2 YSLEER, per germline. The CDR3 is made up of 13 amino acids. With 0 bases removed from V and 15 bases from J, the gap between germline ends came to 15 bases. CDR3 nucleotides: TGCGCCAGCAGCCAAGATGAGCGGGTGTCCCCGTTCTTC. Amino acid sequence: CASSQDERVSPFF.

The V call is TRBV9, the J call TRBJ2-2, with D possibly being TRBD1 (7 bases). V was shortened by 4 bases and J by 6 bases, with 13 bases between the two germline ends. The CDR3 loop spans 14 amino acids. Germline V gene sequence: CDR1 SGDLS, CDR2 YYNGEE. The CDR3 here is CASSPTGEAGELFF. CDR3 DNA sequence: TGTGCCAGCAGCCCAACAGGGGAGGCCGGGGAGCTGTTTTTT.

The chain recombines TRBV5-1 with TRBJ1-1; no definite D call. Germline CDR1 SGHRS, CDR2 YFSETQ. With 2 bases removed from V and 4 bases from J, the gap between germline ends came to 9 bases. The CDR3 totals 13 residues. The CDR3 bases are TGCGCCAGCAGCTTCTTAAGAGGCACTGAAGCTTTCTTT. It encodes CASSFLRGTEAFF.

The chain links TRBV5-1 to TRBJ2-2; 8 bases fit TRBD1. This CDR3 contains 14 residues. V trimming: 5 bases; J trimming: 5 bases; junction bases outside the gene matches: 5. Germline CDR1 and CDR2: SGHRS and YFSETQ. The CDR3 reads CASSGQGKTGELFF. The CDR3 bases are TGCGCCAGCAGTGGACAGGGTAAAACCGGGGAGCTGTTTTTT.

This sequence joins TRBV9 and TRBJ2-1; 16 bases agree with TRBD2. The V and J ends lost 4 bases and 4 bases, in that order; junction bases with no gene match: 8. The CDR3 length is 18 residues. Germline CDR1 reads SGDLS; CDR2 reads YYNGEE. For the CDR3, the DNA is TGTGCCAGCAGCTTCGGGACTAGCGGGAGGGCCGGTTACAATGAGCAGTTCTTC. Translating it yields CASSFGTSGRAGYNEQFF.

J is TRBJ2-2 and V is TRBV29-1, with D possibly matching TRBD1 (5 bases). This CDR3 contains 13 residues. Trimming pared 4 bases from V and 7 bases from J, leaving 13 bases between. In germline, CDR1 is SQVTM, CDR2 ANQGSEA. CDR3 DNA sequence: TGCAGCGTTGTGCAGGGTTCCTACGGGGAGCTGTTTTTT. Its translation: CSVVQGSYGELFF.

The rearrangement links TRBV6-5 to TRBJ2-3, with D unclear. This CDR3 contains 16 residues. Germline V gives CDR1 MNHEY, CDR2 SVGAGI. Deletions cut 4 bases from V and 1 base from J, with 15 bases between. The CDR3 DNA sequence: TGTGCCAGCAGTTCCGCCTTCGCGCTCCGCACAGATACGCAGTATTTT. This translates into CASSSAFALRTDTQYF.

The CDR3 DNA follows: TGTGCCAGCAGCATAGACAGGAGACAGAGCGAGCAGTACTTC. It encodes CASSIDRRQSEQYF. The V and J genes are TRBV5-4 and TRBJ2-7; perhaps TRBD1 as D (6 bases). The CDR3 spans 14 residues. V shed 4 bases and J shed 6 bases, with 17 bases lying between them. In germline, CDR1 is SGHNT, CDR2 YYREEE (reference sequence).

In this sample, this clone turned up a few times. The chain joins TRBV5-1 to TRBJ2-1, with 8 bases fitting TRBD2. The germline gives CDR1 SGHRS, CDR2 YFSETQ. CDR3 length equals 14 residues. The V segment lost 2 bases and the J segment 4 bases; nucleotides outside the gene matches: 2. CDR3 nucleotide sequence: TGCGCCAGCAGCTTAGCGGGAGCATACAATGAGCAGTTCTTC. Translation: CASSLAGAYNEQFF.

This clone was seen only once. The chain has TRBV6-5 and TRBJ2-3, with a tentative D call TRBD1 (5 bases). The CDR3 covers 13 residues. V lost 7 bases and J lost 4, with 12 bases in between. Germline CDR1 is MNHEY and CDR2 is SVGAGI. The chain's CDR3 is CASNPGFADTQYF. CDR3 nucleotide sequence: TGTGCCAGCAACCCAGGGTTTGCAGATACGCAGTATTTT.

This clone was recorded only once. J is TRBJ1-5 and V is TRBV9, with D maybe TRBD1 (6 bases). The CDR3 contains 14 residues. Germline CDR1 and CDR2: SGDLS and YYNGEE. Trimming pared 4 bases from V and 4 bases from J, leaving 12 bases between. CDR3 residues: CASSRTETNQPQHF. In DNA form, the CDR3 reads TGTGCCAGCAGCCGGACAGAAACAAATCAGCCCCAGCATTTT.

This chain joins TRBV28 and TRBJ2-5, with 7 bases fitting TRBD2. The germline CDR1 and CDR2 sequences are MDHEN and SYDVKM. This CDR3 contains 19 residues. V gave up 3 bases and J gave up 0 bases; unmatched junction bases: 16. The DNA for the CDR3 is TGTGCCAGCAGTTTCCTAGGGATTGGGGGGGAATTATACCAAGAGACCCAGTACTTC. Its protein is CASSFLGIGGELYQETQYF.

This sequence joins TRBV27 and TRBJ2-7; D is ambiguous. V was cut by 3 bases and J by 6 bases, with 15 bases left in between. The germline gives CDR1 MNHEY, CDR2 SMNVEV (reference sequence). The CDR3 extends over 14 amino acids. The CDR3 DNA reads as TGTGCCAGCAGTTTTTCCCGAACGAGTCGCGAGCAGTACTTC. It specifies CASSFSRTSREQYF.

This chain links TRBV4-1 with TRBJ1-3; D is unresolved. The germline gives CDR1 MGHRA, CDR2 YSYEKL. This CDR3 is 19 amino acids long. V dropped 0 bases and J dropped 0 bases, with 18 bases sitting between them. CDR3: CASSQERRVPFTSGNTIYF. Here the CDR3 DNA reads TGCGCCAGCAGCCAAGAGAGGAGGGTTCCCTTCACCTCTGGAAACACCATATATTTT.

The chain carries TRBV25-1 and TRBJ2-6; 7 bases are a match to TRBD1. Trimming at V came to 2 bases and at J to 1 base, leaving 8 bases not matched to a gene. Germline loops: CDR1 MGHDK, CDR2 SYGVNS. This CDR3 region has 18 residues. The CDR3 here is CASSESQGEGSGANVLTF. DNA for the CDR3: TGTGCCAGCAGTGAAAGCCAGGGGGAAGGGTCTGGGGCCAACGTCCTGACTTTC.

The chain recombines TRBV7-2 with TRBJ2-7; TRBD2 might be the D (6 bases). Germline lookup yields CDR1 SGHTA and CDR2 FQGNSA. The germline V and J ends were trimmed by 2 bases and 6 bases, with 20 bases remaining between them. This CDR3 comprises 16 residues. Written as DNA, the CDR3 is TGTGCCAGCAGCTTAAATCCGGGACTCCTCCAGCGCGAGCAGTACTTC. Translated: CASSLNPGLLQREQYF.